There are a few counts of the clone carrying this T cell receptor (beta chain). No antigen is known for it. The authors prepared the TCRbeta library with unique molecular identifiers. TCRdb independently ran MiXCR on the PCR reads; one entry per CDR3 protein. Of 750,000 to 950,000 distinct CDR3 sequences listed, 15% to 20% are singletons. This entry is derived from a study of T-cell reconstitution after alpha-beta-depleted transplantation in children. The study's findings and limits: T-cell counts and diversity were attributed mostly to newly produced T cells one year after transplant. Surviving recipient T cells and thymic progenitors underlay high day-60 TCRbeta diversity in some patients.

Per germline, CDR1 SGHAT and CDR2 FQNNGV. Trimming took 3 bases from V and 3 from J, leaving 11 bases between them. There are 14 residues in the CDR3. The sequences come from PBMCs, mostly from graft donor cells, collected 360 days after TCRalphabeta/CD19-depleted stem cell transplant. The J gene is TRBJ2-5, the V gene TRBV11-2, with D maybe TRBD1 (5 bases). This receptor was taken from a male patient aged 10-17 years who had a stem cell transplant for acute lymphoblastic leukemia, so the T cells may come from the graft donor. CDR3 region: CASSLFSREETQYF. The DNA for the CDR3 is TGTGCCAGCAGCTTGTTTAGCAGGGAAGAGACCCAGTACTTC.